This T cell receptor (beta chain) came from a study of siplizumab effects on memory and regulatory T cells. Germline V gene sequence: CDR1 SEHNR, CDR2 FQNEAQ (reference sequence). The ends were cut back, 2 bases at V and 4 bases at J, with 18 bases in the middle. The CDR3 covers 16 residues. The method was immunoSEQ multiplex PCR; TCRdb's version includes in-frame clones alone and lacks a portion of them. The table shows some 97,000 clones, with about 95% occurring only once. The sequence came from a human donor in good health. The V and J genes are TRBV7-9 and TRBJ2-7, with D possibly matching TRBD1 (6 bases). Sequenced material: Tregs sorted from blood. The CDR3 DNA sequence: TGTGCCAGCAGCTTAAATCGGAGAGGGGGTATTTACGAGCAGTACTTC. It yields the protein CASSLNRRGGIYEQYF.